This T cell receptor (beta chain) was captured by sequencing in a study of blood T cell repertoires in COVID-19. Across the study: Both acute and convalescent COVID-19 samples were obtained from the United States, Italy and Spain. T cells, B-cell-depleted T cells, or PBMCs supplied cDNA or gDNA.

Per the original methods: The assay estimated nucleated cells by amplifying reference gene primers. Produced via immunoSEQ multiplex PCR; TCRdb's table is partial and in-frame only. The V and J calls and clone size are taken from that table; D and trimming were inferred from the DNA. The sample holds approximately 250,000 clones, approximately 84% seen once. The CDR3 spans 15 residues. The germline V and J ends were trimmed by 1 base and 1 base, with 14 bases remaining between them. The germline gives CDR1 GTSNPN, CDR2 SVGIG (reference sequence). The sequence came from a man between 35 and 55 years old with acute or convalescent COVID-19. Input material: peripheral blood. J is TRBJ2-7 and V is TRBV30; D might be TRBD1 (6 bases). CDR3 in amino acids: CAWSAYRVWSYEQYF. The CDR3 nucleotides read TGTGCCTGGAGTGCCTACAGGGTTTGGTCCTACGAGCAGTACTTC.